This TCR beta chain was retrieved from a study of blood T cells in healthy people across ages. Study-level results: A strong correlation was seen between TCR beta diversity and naive T cell percentage. Whereas aged donors had fewer naive CD4+ cells, long-lived donors had more of them and higher diversity.

A word on this clonotype: No antigen is known for it. Relative to the germline gene, one junction end is altered; a read error may explain this.

Alongside a J-beta primer mix, a sample-barcoded 5' primer served in a second PCR lasting roughly 6 to 11 cycles. TCRdb re-analysed the 5' RACE reads in MiXCR, keeping a single row per CDR3 protein. This sample has more than 750,000 distinct CDR3 sequences; 25% to 35% occur once, and the top ten carry more than 8.5%. CDR1 SGHRS and CDR2 YFSETQ come from the germline V gene. CDR3 length equals 16 residues. The same sample was also studied in work on T cells of mothers and their children. According to that study: Several million TCR beta reads per child versus over 8.5 million per mother. Unrelated mother-child pairs always had slightly, but never significantly, lower normalized overlap than related pairs.

The chain links TRBV5-1 to TRBJ2-5; 7 bases agree with TRBD1. The clonotype comes from a woman between 40 and 50 years old in good health. What was sequenced was blood. The CDR3 loop is CTSGIILQGSQETQYF. CDR3 sequence (DNA): TGCACCAGCGGCATAATTTTACAGGGGAGTCAAGAGACCCAGTACTTC.